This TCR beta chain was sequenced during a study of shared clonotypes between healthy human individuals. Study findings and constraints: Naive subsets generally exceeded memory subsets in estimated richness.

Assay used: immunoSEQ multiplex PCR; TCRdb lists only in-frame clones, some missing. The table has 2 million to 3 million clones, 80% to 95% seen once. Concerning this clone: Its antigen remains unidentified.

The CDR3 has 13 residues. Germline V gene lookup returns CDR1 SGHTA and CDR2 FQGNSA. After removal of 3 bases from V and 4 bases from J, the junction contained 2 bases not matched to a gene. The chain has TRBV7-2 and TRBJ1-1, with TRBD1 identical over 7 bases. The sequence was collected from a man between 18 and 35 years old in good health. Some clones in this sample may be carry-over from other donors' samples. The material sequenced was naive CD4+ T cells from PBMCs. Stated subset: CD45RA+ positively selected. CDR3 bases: TGTGCCAGCAGCTTCACAGGGGCCACTGAAGCTTTCTTT. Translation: CASSFTGATEAFF.